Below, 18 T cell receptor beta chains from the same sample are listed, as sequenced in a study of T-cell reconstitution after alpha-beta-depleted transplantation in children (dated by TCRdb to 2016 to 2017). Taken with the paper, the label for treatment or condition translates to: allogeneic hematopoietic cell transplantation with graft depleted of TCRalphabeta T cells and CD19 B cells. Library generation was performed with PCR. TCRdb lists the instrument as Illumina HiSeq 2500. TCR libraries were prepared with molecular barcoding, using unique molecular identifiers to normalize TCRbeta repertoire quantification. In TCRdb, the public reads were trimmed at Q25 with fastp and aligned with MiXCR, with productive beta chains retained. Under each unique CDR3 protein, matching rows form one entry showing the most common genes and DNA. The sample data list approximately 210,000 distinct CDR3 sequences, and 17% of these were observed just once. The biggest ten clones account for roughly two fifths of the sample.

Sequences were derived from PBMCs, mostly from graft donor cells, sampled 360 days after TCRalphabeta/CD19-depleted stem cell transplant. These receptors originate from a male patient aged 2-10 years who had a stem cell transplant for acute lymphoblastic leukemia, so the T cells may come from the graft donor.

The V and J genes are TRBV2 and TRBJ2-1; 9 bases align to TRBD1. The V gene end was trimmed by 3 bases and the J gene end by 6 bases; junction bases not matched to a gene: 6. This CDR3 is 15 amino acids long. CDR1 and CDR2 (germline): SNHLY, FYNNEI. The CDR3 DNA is TGTGCCAGCAGTGACATGGACAGGGGTGGCAATGAGCAGTTCTTC. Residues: CASSDMDRGGNEQFF. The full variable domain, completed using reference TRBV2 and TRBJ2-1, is EPEVTQTPSHQVTQMGQEVILRCVPISNHLYFYWYRQILGQKVEFLVSFYNNEISEKSEIFDDQFSVERPDGSNFTLKIRSTKLEDSAMYFCASSDMDRGGNEQFFGPGTRLTVL.

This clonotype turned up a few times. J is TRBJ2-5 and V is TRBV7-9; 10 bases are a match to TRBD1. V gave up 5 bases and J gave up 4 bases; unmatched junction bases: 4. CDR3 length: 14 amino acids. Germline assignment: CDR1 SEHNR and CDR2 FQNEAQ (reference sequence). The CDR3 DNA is TGTGCCAGCAGCCGGACAGGGGGGGGAGAGACCCAGTACTTC. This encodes CASSRTGGGETQYF. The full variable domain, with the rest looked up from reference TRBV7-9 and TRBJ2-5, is DTGVSQNPRHKITKRGQNVTFRCDPISEHNRLYWYRQTLGQGPEFLTYFQNEAQLEKSRLLSDRFSAERPKGSFSTLEIQRTEQGDSAMYLCASSRTGGGETQYFGPGTRLLVL.

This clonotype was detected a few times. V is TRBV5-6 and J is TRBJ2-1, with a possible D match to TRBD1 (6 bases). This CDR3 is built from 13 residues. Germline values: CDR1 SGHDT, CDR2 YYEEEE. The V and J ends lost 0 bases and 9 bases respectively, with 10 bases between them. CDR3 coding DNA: TGTGCCAGCAGCTTGGGAAGCAGGGGTGAGCAGTTCTTC. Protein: CASSLGSRGEQFF.

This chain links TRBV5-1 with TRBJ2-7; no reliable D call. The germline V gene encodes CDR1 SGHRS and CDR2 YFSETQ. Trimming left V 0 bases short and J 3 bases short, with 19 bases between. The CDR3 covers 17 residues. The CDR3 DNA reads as TGCGCCAGCAGCTTGGCCCAACGGATGCAATACTTCTACGAGCAGTACTTC. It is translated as CASSLAQRMQYFYEQYF.

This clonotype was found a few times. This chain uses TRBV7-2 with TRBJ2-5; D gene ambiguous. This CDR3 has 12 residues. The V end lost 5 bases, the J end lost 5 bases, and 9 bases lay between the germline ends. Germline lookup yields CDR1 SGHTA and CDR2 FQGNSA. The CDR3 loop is CASSIGLETQYF. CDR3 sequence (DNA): TGTGCCAGCAGCATAGGTTTGGAGACCCAGTACTTC. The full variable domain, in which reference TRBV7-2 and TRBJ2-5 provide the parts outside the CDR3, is GAGVSQSPSNKVTEKGKDVELRCDPISGHTALYWYRQSLGQGLEFLIYFQGNSAPDKSGLPSDRFSAERTGGSVSTLTIQRTQQEDSAVYLCASSIGLETQYFGPGTRLLVL.

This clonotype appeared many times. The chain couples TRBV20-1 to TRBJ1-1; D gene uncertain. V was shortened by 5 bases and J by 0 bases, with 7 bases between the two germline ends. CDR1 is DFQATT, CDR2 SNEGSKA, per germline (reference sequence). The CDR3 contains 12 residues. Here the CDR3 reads CSAGPLNTEAFF. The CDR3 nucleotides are TGCAGTGCTGGCCCCTTGAACACTGAAGCTTTCTTT.

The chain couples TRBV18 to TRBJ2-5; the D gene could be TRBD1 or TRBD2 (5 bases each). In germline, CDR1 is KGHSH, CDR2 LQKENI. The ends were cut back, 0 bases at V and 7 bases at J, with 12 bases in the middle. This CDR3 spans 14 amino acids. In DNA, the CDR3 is TGTGCCAGCTCACCACCGAATGTTGGGGGGACCCAGTACTTC. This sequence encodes CASSPPNVGGTQYF.

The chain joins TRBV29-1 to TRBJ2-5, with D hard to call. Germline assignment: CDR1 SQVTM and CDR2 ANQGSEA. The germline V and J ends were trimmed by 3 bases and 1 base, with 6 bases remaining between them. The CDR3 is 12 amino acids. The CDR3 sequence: CSVDWGQETQYF. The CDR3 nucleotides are TGCAGCGTTGATTGGGGCCAAGAGACCCAGTACTTC.

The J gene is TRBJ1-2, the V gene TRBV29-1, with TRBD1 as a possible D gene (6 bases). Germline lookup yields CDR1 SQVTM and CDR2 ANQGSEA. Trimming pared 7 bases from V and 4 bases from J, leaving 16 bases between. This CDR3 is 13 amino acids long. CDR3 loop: CSAKAGHRYGYTF. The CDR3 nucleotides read TGCAGCGCAAAAGCGGGACATCGCTATGGCTACACCTTC. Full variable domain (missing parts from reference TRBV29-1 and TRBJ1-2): SAVISQKPSRDICQRGTSLTIQCQVDSQVTMMFWYRQQPGQSLTLIATANQGSEATYESGFVIDKFPISRPNLTFSTLTVSNMSPEDSSIYLCSAKAGHRYGYTFGSGTRLTVV.

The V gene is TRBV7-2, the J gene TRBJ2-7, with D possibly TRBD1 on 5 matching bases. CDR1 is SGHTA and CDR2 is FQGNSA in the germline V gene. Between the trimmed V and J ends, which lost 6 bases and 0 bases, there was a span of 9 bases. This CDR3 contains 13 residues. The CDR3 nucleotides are TGTGCCAGCAGGGGGCGCCCCTCCTACGAGCAGTACTTC. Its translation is CASRGRPSYEQYF.

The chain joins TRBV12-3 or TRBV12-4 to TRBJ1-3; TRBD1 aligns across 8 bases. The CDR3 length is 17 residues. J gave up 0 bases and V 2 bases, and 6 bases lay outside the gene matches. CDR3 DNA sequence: TGTGCCAGCAGTTTAAGGGACAGGATTCTCTCTGGAAACACCATATATTTT. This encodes CASSLRDRILSGNTIYF.

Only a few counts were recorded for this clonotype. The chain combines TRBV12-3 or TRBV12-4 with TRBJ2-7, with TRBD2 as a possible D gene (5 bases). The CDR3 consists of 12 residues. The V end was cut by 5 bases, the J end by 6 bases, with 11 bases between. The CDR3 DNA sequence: TGTGCCAGCAGTCCTCTACGGGGCGAGCAGTACTTC. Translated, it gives CASSPLRGEQYF.

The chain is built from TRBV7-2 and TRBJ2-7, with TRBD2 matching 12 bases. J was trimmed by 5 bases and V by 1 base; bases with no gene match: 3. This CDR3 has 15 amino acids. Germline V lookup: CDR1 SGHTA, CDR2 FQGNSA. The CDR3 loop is CASSLGLAGGDEQYF. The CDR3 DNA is TGTGCCAGCAGCTTAGGTCTAGCGGGGGGGGACGAGCAGTACTTC.

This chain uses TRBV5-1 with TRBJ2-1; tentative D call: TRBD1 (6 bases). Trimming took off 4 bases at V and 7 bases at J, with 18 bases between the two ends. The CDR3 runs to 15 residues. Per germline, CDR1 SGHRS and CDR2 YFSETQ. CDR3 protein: CASSGKGHRGNEQFF. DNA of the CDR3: TGCGCCAGCAGCGGGAAGGGACATAGGGGGAATGAGCAGTTCTTC.

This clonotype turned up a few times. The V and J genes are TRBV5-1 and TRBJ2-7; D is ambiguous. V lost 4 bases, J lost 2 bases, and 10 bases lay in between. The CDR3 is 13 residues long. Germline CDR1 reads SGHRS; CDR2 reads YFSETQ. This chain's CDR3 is CASSPGRTYEQYF. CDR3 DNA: TGCGCCAGCAGCCCCGGGCGGACCTACGAGCAGTACTTC. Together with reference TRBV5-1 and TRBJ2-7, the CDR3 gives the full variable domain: KAGVTQTPRYLIKTRGQQVTLSCSPISGHRSVSWYQQTPGQGLQFLFEYFSETQRNKGNFPGRFSGRQFSNSRSEMNVSTLELGDSALYLCASSPGRTYEQYFGPGTRLTVT.

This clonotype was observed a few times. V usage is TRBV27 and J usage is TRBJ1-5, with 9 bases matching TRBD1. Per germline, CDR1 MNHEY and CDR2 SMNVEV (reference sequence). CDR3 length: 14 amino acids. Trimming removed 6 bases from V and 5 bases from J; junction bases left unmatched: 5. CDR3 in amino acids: CASSHRGQYQPQHF. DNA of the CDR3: TGTGCCAGCAGCCACAGGGGGCAATATCAGCCCCAGCATTTT.

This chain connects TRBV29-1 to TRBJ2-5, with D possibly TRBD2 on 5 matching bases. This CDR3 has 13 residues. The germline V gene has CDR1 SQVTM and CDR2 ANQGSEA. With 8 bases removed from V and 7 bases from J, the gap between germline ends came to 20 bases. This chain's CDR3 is CSPLSANEGTQYF. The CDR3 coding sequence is TGCAGCCCCCTAAGTGCGAACGAGGGGACCCAGTACTTC.

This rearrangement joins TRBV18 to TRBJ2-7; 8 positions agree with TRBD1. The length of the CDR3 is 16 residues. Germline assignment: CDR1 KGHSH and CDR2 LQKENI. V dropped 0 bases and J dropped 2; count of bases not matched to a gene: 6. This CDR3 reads CASSPPRTGWTYEQYF. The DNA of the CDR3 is TGTGCCAGCTCACCACCACGGACAGGGTGGACCTACGAGCAGTACTTC.